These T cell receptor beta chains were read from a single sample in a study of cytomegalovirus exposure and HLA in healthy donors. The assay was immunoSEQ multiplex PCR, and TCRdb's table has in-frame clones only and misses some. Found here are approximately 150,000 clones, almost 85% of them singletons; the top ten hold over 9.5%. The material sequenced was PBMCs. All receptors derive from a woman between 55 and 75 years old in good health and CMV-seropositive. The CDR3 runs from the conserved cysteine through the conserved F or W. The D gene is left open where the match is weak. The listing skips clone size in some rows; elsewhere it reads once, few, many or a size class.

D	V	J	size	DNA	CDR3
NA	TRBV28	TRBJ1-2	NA	TGTGCCAGCAGTTTAACCGGGTCCGGCTACACCTTC	CASSLTGSGYTF
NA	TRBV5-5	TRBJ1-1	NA	TGTGCCAGCAGCTCCTCGACAGGGAACACTGAAGCTTTCTTT	CASSSSTGNTEAFF
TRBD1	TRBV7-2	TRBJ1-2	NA	TGTGCCAGCAGCTTATTGGCAGGGGGCGGGGTGGGCTACACCTTC	CASSLLAGGGVGYTF
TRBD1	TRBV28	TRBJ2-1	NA	TGTGCCAGCAGCATCAAGGGGGCGCTAGTGGTTGAGCAGTTCTTC	CASSIKGALVVEQFF
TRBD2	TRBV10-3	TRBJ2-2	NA	TGTGCCACTCTCCGGGCACCTAGCGGTCCCGGGGAGCTGTTTTTT	CATLRAPSGPGELFF
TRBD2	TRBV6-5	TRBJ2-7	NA	TGTGCCAGCAGCCGACTAGCGGGATCCTACGAGCAGTACTTC	CASSRLAGSYEQYF
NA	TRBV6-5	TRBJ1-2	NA	TGTGCCAGCAGTTACTCGAAACAGGCGGCCTATGGCTACACCTTC	CASSYSKQAAYGYTF
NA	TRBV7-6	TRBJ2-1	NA	TGTGCCAGCAGCTCCCTACTAGGATACTCCTACAATGAGCAGTTCTTC	CASSSLLGYSYNEQFF
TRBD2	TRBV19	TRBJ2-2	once	TGTGCCAGTAGTAGTCTAGCGGTGACCGGGGAGCTGTTTTTT	CASSSLAVTGELFF
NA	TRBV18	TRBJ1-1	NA	TGTGCCAGCTCACCTATCCGGGGGGGAACTGAAGCTTTCTTT	CASSPIRGGTEAFF
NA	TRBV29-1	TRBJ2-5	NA	TGCAGCGCCATACCGGGGAGCCGAGCGACCCAGTACTTC	CSAIPGSRATQYF
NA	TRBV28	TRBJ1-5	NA	TGTGCCAGCAGTTTATGGTTTTTCGACAGCGGGTCGGTACAGCCCCAGCATTTT	CASSLWFFDSGSVQPQHF
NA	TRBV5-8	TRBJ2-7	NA	TGTGCCAGCAGCTTGAGAGGAGCCAGCTACGAGCAGTACTTC	CASSLRGASYEQYF
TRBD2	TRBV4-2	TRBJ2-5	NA	TGTGCCAGCAGCTCCACTAGCGGGAGACGGGAGACCCAGTACTTC	CASSSTSGRRETQYF
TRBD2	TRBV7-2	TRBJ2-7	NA	TGTGCCAGCAGCTTAGACGGGAGGGCCTACGAGCAGTACTTC	CASSLDGRAYEQYF
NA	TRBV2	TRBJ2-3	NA	TGTGCCAGCAGTGTTACGGCGGGAACGCAGTATTTT	CASSVTAGTQYF
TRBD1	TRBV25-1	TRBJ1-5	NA	TGTGCCAGCAGTGAAGCAGGGGGGAGCAATCAGCCCCAGCATTTT	CASSEAGGSNQPQHF
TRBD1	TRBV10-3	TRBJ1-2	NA	TGTGCCATCAGTCAGAGAGGAGACAGGGGGCGGATCGGCTATGGCTACACCTTC	CAISQRGDRGRIGYGYTF
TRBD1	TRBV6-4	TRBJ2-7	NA	TGTGCCAGCAGTGACTCCGGGACAGGGGAAGGCGAGCAGTACTTC	CASSDSGTGEGEQYF
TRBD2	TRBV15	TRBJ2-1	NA	TGTGCCACCAGCAAGCTAGCGGGCCTCAATGAGCAGTTCTTC	CATSKLAGLNEQFF
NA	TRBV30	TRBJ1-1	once	TGTGCCTGGAGTTACCCTTTAGATTCCAGGGATGTGTGGAACACTGAAGCTTTCTTT	CAWSYPLDSRDVWNTEAFF
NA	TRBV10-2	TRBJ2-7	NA	TGCGCCAGCAGTGACGGGAATAAGGACGAGCAGTACTTC	CASSDGNKDEQYF
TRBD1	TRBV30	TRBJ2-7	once	TGTGCCTGGAGTGGGGACAGGGGGCGCGGGTACGAGCAGTACTTC	CAWSGDRGRGYEQYF
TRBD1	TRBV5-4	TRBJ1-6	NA	TGTGCCAGCAGCAATCAGGGGGGCGTGAATTCACCCCTCCACTTT	CASSNQGGVNSPLHF
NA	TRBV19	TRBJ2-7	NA	TGTGCCAGTAGTACGGGAGTCGAGTATTGGCAGTACTTC	CASSTGVEYWQYF
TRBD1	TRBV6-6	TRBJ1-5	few	TGTGCCAGCAGACCGGGACAGGGGGCTCATCAGCCCCAGCATTTT	CASRPGQGAHQPQHF
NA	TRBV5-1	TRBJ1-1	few	TGCGCCAGCAGCTTGGAGAGCGGGTGGAACACTGAAGCTTTCTTT	CASSLESGWNTEAFF
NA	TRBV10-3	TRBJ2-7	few	TGTGCCATCAGTGAGTCGGCGGTTATCTACGAGCAGTACTTC	CAISESAVIYEQYF
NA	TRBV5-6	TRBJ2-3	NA	TGTGCCAGCAGCTTGGTGAGGTCAGATACGCGGTATTTT	CASSLVRSDTRYF
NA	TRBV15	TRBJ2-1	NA	TGTGCCACCAGGCTTAGCTCCTACAATGAGCAGTTCTTC	CATRLSSYNEQFF
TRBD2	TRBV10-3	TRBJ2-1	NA	TGTGCCATCAGTTTCCGACTAGCGGGAGGGAACAATGAGCAGTTCTTC	CAISFRLAGGNNEQFF
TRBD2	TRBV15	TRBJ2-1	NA	TGTGCCACCAGTCTTACGCCCCCCAGCGGGAGGGCCCTCTCCTACAATGAGCAGTTCTTC	CATSLTPPSGRALSYNEQFF
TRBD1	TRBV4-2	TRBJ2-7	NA	TGTGCCAGCAGCTCCCGGACAGGTGTTGACGAGCAGTACTTC	CASSSRTGVDEQYF
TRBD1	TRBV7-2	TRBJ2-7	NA	TGTGCCAGCAGCTTAGTAGGGGGACAGGGGGCCTACGAGCAGTACTTC	CASSLVGGQGAYEQYF
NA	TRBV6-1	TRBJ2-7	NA	TGTGCCAGCAGTGGCAATCGGGGCTACGAGCAGTACTTC	CASSGNRGYEQYF
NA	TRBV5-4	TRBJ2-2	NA	TGTGCCAGCAGTTTAGGACCCCTCGGGGTCACCGGGGAGCTGTTTTTT	CASSLGPLGVTGELFF
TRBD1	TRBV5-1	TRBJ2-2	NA	TGCGCCAGCAGCTTCACCCCGACAGGGAAGAACACCGGGGAGCTGTTTTTT	CASSFTPTGKNTGELFF
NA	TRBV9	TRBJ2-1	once	TGTGCCAGCAGTGATGGAGGGAGCTCCTACAATGAGCAGTTCTTC	CASSDGGSSYNEQFF
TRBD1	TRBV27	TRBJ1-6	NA	TGTGCCAGCACACTCGGACAGGGGGATGGTTCACCCCTCCACTTT	CASTLGQGDGSPLHF
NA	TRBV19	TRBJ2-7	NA	TGTGCCGCGGCAGGGAGGGGGGATTCGGAGCAGTACTTC	CAAAGRGDSEQYF
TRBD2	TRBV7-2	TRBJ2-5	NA	TGTGCCAGCAGCTTAGCGGCTAGCGGGTTACAAGAGACCCAGTACTTC	CASSLAASGLQETQYF
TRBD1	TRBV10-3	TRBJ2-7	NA	TGTGCCACCAATACACAGGGGGCCACCTACGAGCAGTACTTC	CATNTQGATYEQYF
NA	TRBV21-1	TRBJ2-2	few	TGTGCCAGCAGCAAAGAGGTAGCGGGAGATCACGGGGAGCTGTTTTTT	CASSKEVAGDHGELFF
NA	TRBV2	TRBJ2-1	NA	TGTGCCAGCACCCGGGCGGAGGGCGATGAGCAGTTCTTC	CASTRAEGDEQFF
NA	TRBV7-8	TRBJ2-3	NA	TGTGCCAGCAGCCCCTTAGCGGTGAGCACAGATACGCAGTATTTT	CASSPLAVSTDTQYF
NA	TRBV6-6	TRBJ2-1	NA	TGTGCCAGTTACGAGGCCAACTCCTACAATGAGCAGTTCTTC	CASYEANSYNEQFF
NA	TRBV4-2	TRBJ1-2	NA	TGTGCCAGCAGCCAGGGGCTCTATGGCTACACCTTC	CASSQGLYGYTF
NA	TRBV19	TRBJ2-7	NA	TGTGCCAGTAGTATTGGGGGCATTGGCGAGCAGTACTTC	CASSIGGIGEQYF